This T cell receptor beta chain derives from a study of blood T cell repertoires in COVID-19. V lost 3 bases to trimming and J lost 5 bases; unmatched junction nucleotides: 13. CDR1 GTSNPN and CDR2 SVGIG come from the germline V gene (reference sequence). The CDR3 consists of 16 residues. Method: immunoSEQ multiplex PCR; TCRdb's copy keeps in-frame clones and lacks some. The table includes nearly 50,000 clones, about 85% detected once. The receptor's source is a human donor in a cohort sampled during active COVID-19. This chain links TRBV30 with TRBJ2-5; 9 positions agree with TRBD2. Sequencing used peripheral blood. The CDR3 loop is CAWRLRGGPGWETQYF. The CDR3 DNA reads TGTGCCTGGAGGTTGCGGGGGGGCCCAGGTTGGGAGACCCAGTACTTC.